This T cell receptor (beta chain) is drawn from a study of monozygotic twins with inflammatory bowel disease (dated by TCRdb to the late 2010s). Concerning the study at large: In total, 28 monozygotic twin pairs made up the full study: 19 Danish pairs, all IBD-discordant, plus nine German pairs, of which four were IBD-concordant and five were IBD-discordant. Each individual had, on average, about 151 000 unique TCRalpha sequences and 181 000 unique TCRbeta sequences available for analysis. The search for disease-associated traits relied mainly on comparing IBD patients with their genetically identical healthy co-twins within discordant pairs.

Details on this clonotype: Its target antigen remains unknown.

Libraries were constructed by 5' RACE. Preparation of each TCR library used around 3.5 ug of total RNA. For each sample, cDNA synthesis with SMARTScribe reverse transcriptase was split into eight separate reactions. During cDNA synthesis, template switching was used to introduce unique molecular identifiers that contained a 6-nucleotide sample barcode. Two nested PCRs of roughly 16 and 10 cycles amplified the TCRalpha and TCRbeta cDNA, and bead purification followed each PCR. Before amplification, cDNA was treated with uracil DNA-glycosylase and purified using the QIAquick PCR purification kit. The second PCR added Illumina TruSeq-compatible adapters along with sample-specific barcodes. Library quality and concentration were checked on TapeStation and Qubit, and libraries were pooled at roughly 5 ng each. Pooled libraries were sequenced on an Illumina HiSeq2500 single-index Rapid Run with 2 x 100 bp reads and custom sequencing primers. Regarding the original processing steps: MiGEC version 1.2.6 was used for UMI-based consensus assembly to correct PCR and sequencing errors. MiXCR version 2.1.1 handled V(D)J alignment, clonotype assembly and CDR3 extraction. Gene usage, clonotype sharing and MAIT/NKT TCR abundance were normalised by analysing the top 1000, 10 000 and 20 000 clonotypes per sample. After downsampling to 27 000 UMIs, diversity was calculated as the inverse Simpson index using the vegan R package. Paired Mann-Whitney U tests on discordant twin pairs were used, with Benjamini-Hochberg multiple-testing correction. After reprocessing by TCRdb, each CDR3 protein sequence is one entry, and no DNA is given. TCRdb's processing, not the authors' own work, is the source of the V and J calls. The sample's records list some 300,000 distinct CDR3 sequences. Of the sample, 5.6% is held by the ten largest clones.

The CDR1 and CDR2 encoded by the germline V gene (reference sequence) are SEHNR and FQNEAQ. The CDR3 has 16 amino acids, counting the end cysteine and phenylalanine. Only the protein sequence is given. A roughly 2.5 ml peripheral blood sample was drawn into PAXgene tubes per donor and stored at -80°C. Without any T cell sorting, total RNA was extracted from whole blood using the PAXgene blood miRNA kit on an automated QIAcube. Peripheral blood from monozygotic twin pairs concordant or discordant for inflammatory bowel disease was subjected to deep TCRalpha and TCRbeta repertoire profiling with unique molecular barcoding. Smoking habits were recorded for all twin pairs, with individuals classified as current, former or never smokers. Here is what the overall study found, with its caveats: No single strong signal or clonotype linked to IBD turned up in the results, so the idea that one exists was not supported. Distinction between different T cell subtypes could not be achieved in the analysis. Because patients received different immunosuppressive treatments, the repertoires may have picked up extra background noise and variability between individuals. IBD patients shared fewer clonotypes with other individuals than healthy twins did, most markedly in patients showing signs of disease activity. A decrease in TCRbeta repertoire diversity, as measured by inverse Simpson index, was observed in IBD patients compared with their healthy co-twins. Repertoire similarity did not differ between concordant and discordant twins, which could be due to limited statistical power.

The V and J genes are TRBV7-9 and TRBJ1-2. This TCR derives from a human donor with ulcerative colitis or Crohn's disease, or a healthy co-twin of an affected twin (not recorded which). Material for sequencing was blood. The CDR3 protein sequence reads: CASSSSRSGEIYGYTF.